The 22 T cell receptor beta chains below all came from one sample that was sequenced in a study of T cell repertoires in cytomegalovirus infection. TCRdb used MiXCR to reprocess the reads, holding one entry per CDR3 protein. Of around 550,000 distinct CDR3 sequences listed, roughly 29% were seen once; the top ten hold 13%. Input material: PBMCs. The receptors stem from a human donor in good health (CMV status not recorded). Some clones in this sample may be carry-over from other donors' samples.

The rearrangement uses TRBV7-4 and TRBJ2-5, with 12 bases that match TRBD1. This CDR3 is 17 amino acids long. V lost 5 bases and J lost 4; bases outside the gene matches: 11. Looked up from germline, CDR1 is SGHVT and CDR2 is SQSDAQ. In DNA, the CDR3 is TGTGCCAGCAGCCCGACTCCAGGGACAGGGGGCACAGAGACCCAGTACTTC. This translates into CASSPTPGTGGTETQYF.

The rearrangement uses TRBV6-2 or TRBV6-3 and TRBJ2-7; no firm D call. Germline V gene data show CDR1 as MNHEY and CDR2 as SVGEGT. The CDR3 spans 12 residues. Deletions cut 6 bases from V and 1 base from J, with 7 bases between. The CDR3 loop is CASRSQSYEQYV. DNA for the CDR3: TGTGCCAGCAGATCACAGTCCTACGAGCAGTACGTC.

This rearrangement joins TRBV20-1 to TRBJ2-1; possible D gene TRBD1, 6 bases. Germline lookup yields CDR1 DFQATT and CDR2 SNEGSKA (reference sequence). Trimming cost V 6 bases and J 7 bases, with 10 bases left between them. CDR3 length: 11 residues. DNA of the CDR3: TGCAGTGCCCCACAGGGAAATGAGCAGTTCTTC. Translation: CSAPQGNEQFF.

This clonotype appeared many times. V usage is TRBV7-9 and J usage is TRBJ2-7; D is perhaps TRBD1 (6 bases). Trimming took 4 bases from V and 2 from J, leaving 6 bases between them. This CDR3 is built from 12 residues. CDR1 and CDR2 (germline): SEHNR, FQNEAQ (reference sequence). This chain's CDR3 is CASSWTAYEQYV. CDR3 DNA: TGTGCCAGCAGCTGGACAGCCTACGAGCAGTACGTC.

For the CDR3, the DNA is TGCGCCAGCAGCCAAATAGGGTTATCTCGGGACAATGAGCAGTTCTTC. This encodes CASSQIGLSRDNEQFF. The gene calls are TRBV4-1 and TRBJ2-1; D not certain. Trimming took 2 bases from V and 5 from J, leaving 16 bases between them. The CDR3 loop spans 16 amino acids. Germline CDR1 and CDR2: MGHRA and YSYEKL.

This clonotype has a handful of counts. The rearrangement uses TRBV6-2 or TRBV6-3 and TRBJ2-1; the D is unclear. The CDR3 runs to 16 residues. The germline V gene has CDR1 MNHEY and CDR2 SVGEGT. The V gene lost 4 bases and the J gene lost 0 bases, with 13 bases spanning the gap. DNA of the CDR3: TGTGCCAGCAGTTTATCCGGGCTGAGCTCCTACAATGAGCAGTTCTTC. Translating gives CASSLSGLSSYNEQFF.

The chain uses TRBV4-1 and TRBJ1-1; TRBD1 might be the D (5 bases). CDR1 and CDR2 from the germline V gene are MGHRA and YSYEKL. CDR3 length: 14 amino acids. The V gene lost 4 bases and the J gene lost 1 base, with 10 bases spanning the gap. The CDR3, as DNA: TGCGCCAGCAGCCCGGGGGTTGCGAACACTGAAGCTTTCTTT. Encoded protein: CASSPGVANTEAFF.

This chain connects TRBV6-2 or TRBV6-3 to TRBJ2-2; a weak D match, TRBD1 (5 bases). From germline, CDR1 is MNHEY and CDR2 SVGEGT. V was cut by 6 bases and J by 6 bases, with 11 bases left in between. The CDR3 extends over 13 amino acids. The DNA for the CDR3 is TGTGCCAGCAGGCAAACAGGAGCCGGGGAGCTGTTTTTT. Translation: CASRQTGAGELFF.

There are a few counts of this clonotype. CDR3 in amino acids: CATSPNPGTATNTGELFF. The CDR3 DNA reads as TGTGCCACCAGTCCAAATCCCGGGACAGCAACAAACACCGGGGAGCTGTTTTTT. This chain joins TRBV24-1 and TRBJ2-2; 7 bases line up with TRBD1. The germline gives CDR1 KGHDR, CDR2 SFDVKD. The CDR3 extends over 18 amino acids. Trimming at V came to 6 bases and at J to 2 bases, leaving 14 bases not matched to a gene.

The V and J genes are TRBV6-5 and TRBJ2-1; the match to TRBD2 covers 12 bases. V lost 2 bases, J lost 5 bases, and 13 bases stayed unmatched. The CDR3 spans 19 residues. CDR1 is MNHEY, CDR2 SVGAGI, per germline. CDR3 residues: CASSYRRLAGGWFDNEQFF. In nucleotides, the CDR3 is TGTGCCAGCAGTTACCGGCGGCTAGCGGGAGGGTGGTTCGACAATGAGCAGTTCTTC.

V is TRBV2 and J is TRBJ2-3; D gene ambiguous. CDR1 SNHLY and CDR2 FYNNEI come from the germline V gene. V lost 7 bases to trimming and J lost 4 bases, with 12 bases between them. The CDR3 runs 13 residues. CDR3 sequence: CASTKGQADTQYF. CDR3 DNA: TGTGCCAGCACCAAAGGCCAGGCAGATACGCAGTATTTT.

The chain combines TRBV19 with TRBJ2-1; 8 bases are shared with TRBD1. This CDR3 spans 13 amino acids. Germline assignment: CDR1 LNHDA and CDR2 SQIVND (reference sequence). The V gene end was trimmed by 5 bases and the J gene end by 9 bases; junction bases not matched to a gene: 6. DNA of the CDR3: TGTGCCAGTAGTGCGGACAGGGTCACTGAGCAGTTCTTC. This encodes CASSADRVTEQFF.

The chain combines TRBV6-8 with TRBJ2-2; D tentatively fits TRBD1 or TRBD2 (5 bases each). The CDR3 totals 12 residues. V lost 6 bases and J lost 9, with 11 bases in between. The germline V gene encodes CDR1 MNHGY and CDR2 SAAAGT. The chain's CDR3 is CASSPGRRELFF. CDR3 nucleotide sequence: TGTGCCAGCAGCCCGGGACGACGGGAGCTGTTTTTT.

The chain carries TRBV20-1 and TRBJ2-7; 10 nucleotides agree with TRBD2. The CDR3 is 15 amino acids. CDR1 is DFQATT and CDR2 is SNEGSKA in the germline V gene (reference sequence). Trimming removed 1 base from V and 4 bases from J; junction bases left unmatched: 7. CDR3 in DNA: TGCAGTGCTAGAGTTCCGGGACTAGCGAGTTACGAGCAGTACTTC. This encodes CSARVPGLASYEQYF.

The J gene is TRBJ1-4, the V gene TRBV28; D remains unclear. The length of the CDR3 is 14 residues. The V end lost 3 bases, the J end lost 5 bases, and 10 bases lay between the germline ends. Per the germline V gene, CDR1 is MDHEN and CDR2 is SYDVKM. CDR3 loop: CASSFWGSNEKLFF. The CDR3 nucleotides are TGTGCCAGCAGTTTCTGGGGTTCCAATGAAAAACTGTTTTTT.

The chain couples TRBV7-9 to TRBJ2-3, with D unresolved. V lost 5 bases to trimming and J lost 1 base, with 10 bases between them. The CDR3 extends over 14 amino acids. Germline CDR1 reads SEHNR; CDR2 reads FQNEAQ (reference sequence). The CDR3 loop is CASSQARGTDTQYF. CDR3 DNA: TGTGCCAGCAGCCAGGCTCGTGGCACAGATACGCAGTATTTT.

The chain recombines TRBV7-9 with TRBJ1-1; D uncertain. The CDR3 runs to 15 residues. Trimming shortened V by 2 bases and J by 7 bases, and 17 bases separated the two germline ends. CDR1 and CDR2 (germline): SEHNR, FQNEAQ (reference sequence). The CDR3 reads CASSLPPWGRLEAFF. The CDR3 DNA reads as TGTGCCAGCAGCTTACCCCCGTGGGGAAGGCTTGAAGCTTTCTTT.

This clonotype was counted only a few times. The chain joins TRBV27 to TRBJ2-7; no reliable D call. This CDR3 spans 14 amino acids. Per germline, CDR1 MNHEY and CDR2 SMNVEV (reference sequence). V was trimmed by 2 bases and J by 4 bases, leaving 12 bases between them. The CDR3 loop reads CASSLKTRRYEQYV. The CDR3 DNA sequence: TGTGCCAGCAGTTTAAAGACGAGGCGGTACGAGCAGTACGTC.

This clonotype came up many times. The chain joins TRBV7-8 to TRBJ2-1; D is uncertain. V was clipped by 5 bases and J by 10 bases, with 9 bases between them. Germline V gene lookup returns CDR1 SGHVS and CDR2 FQNEAQ. The CDR3 totals 11 residues. CDR3 residues: CASSASLEQFF. The CDR3 DNA reads TGTGCCAGCAGCGCCAGTCTGGAGCAGTTCTTC.

There are a few counts of this clonotype. The V call is TRBV7-9, the J call TRBJ1-2; 9 nucleotides line up with TRBD1. Germline V gene lookup returns CDR1 SEHNR and CDR2 FQNEAQ (reference sequence). This CDR3 region has 16 residues. J was trimmed by 2 bases and V by 5 bases; bases with no gene match: 9. In nucleotides, the CDR3 is TGTGCCAGCAGCGTAACACAGGGGGCATTAAACTATGGCTACACCTTC. This codes for CASSVTQGALNYGYTF.

V is TRBV30 and J is TRBJ2-4; D ambiguous. The V end lost 0 bases, the J end lost 0 bases, and 15 bases lay between the germline ends. The germline gives CDR1 GTSNPN, CDR2 SVGIG (reference sequence). CDR3 length equals 17 residues. The CDR3 is CAWSVRETVLAKNIQYF. The CDR3, as DNA: TGTGCCTGGAGTGTACGAGAGACGGTTCTAGCCAAAAACATTCAGTACTTC.

This chain joins TRBV7-9 and TRBJ1-2; maybe TRBD1 (6 bases). CDR3 length: 15 amino acids. The V end was cut by 5 bases, the J end by 0 bases, with 13 bases between. Germline CDR1 and CDR2: SEHNR and FQNEAQ (reference sequence). CDR3 in amino acids: CASSPTGGPNYGYTF. Here the CDR3 DNA reads TGTGCCAGCAGCCCGACCGGGGGCCCTAACTATGGCTACACCTTC.